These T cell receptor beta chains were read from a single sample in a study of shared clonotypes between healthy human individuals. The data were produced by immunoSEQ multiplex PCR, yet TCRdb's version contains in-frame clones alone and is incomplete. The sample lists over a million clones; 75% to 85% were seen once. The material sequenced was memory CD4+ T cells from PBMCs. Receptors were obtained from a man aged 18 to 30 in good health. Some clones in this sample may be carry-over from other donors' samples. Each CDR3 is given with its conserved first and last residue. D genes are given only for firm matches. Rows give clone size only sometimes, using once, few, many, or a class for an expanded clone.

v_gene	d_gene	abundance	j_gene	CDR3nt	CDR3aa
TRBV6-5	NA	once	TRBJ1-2	TGTGCCAGCAGCGCTGGTTGGGGATCGTATGGCTACACCTTC	CASSAGWGSYGYTF
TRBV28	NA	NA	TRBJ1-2	TGTGCCAGCAGTTTGCAGGGCAATTATGGCTACACCTTC	CASSLQGNYGYTF
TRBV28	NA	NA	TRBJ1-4	TGTGCCAGCAGTTCCGGGGGCGCGGAAAAACTGTTTTTT	CASSSGGAEKLFF
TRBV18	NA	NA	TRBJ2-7	TGTGCCAGCTACTCAGGGGCGGGCGAGCAGTACTTC	CASYSGAGEQYF
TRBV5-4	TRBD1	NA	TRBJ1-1	TGTGCCAGCAGCTTAGGAGGGACAGGGGGCGATTACACTGAAGCTTTCTTT	CASSLGGTGGDYTEAFF
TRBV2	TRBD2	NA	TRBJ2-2	TGTGCCAGCACCGCAGACGGGACTATCACCGGGGAGCTGTTTTTT	CASTADGTITGELFF
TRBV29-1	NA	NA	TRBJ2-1	TGCAGCGTTTCGACTAGATCTTACAATGAGCAGTTCTTC	CSVSTRSYNEQFF
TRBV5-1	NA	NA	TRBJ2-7	TGCGCCAGCAGCTTGGCAGTCGGTCAGGGACACGAGCAGTACTTC	CASSLAVGQGHEQYF
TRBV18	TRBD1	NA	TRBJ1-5	TGTGCCAGCTCACCAAAGGGTCAGGGGGCAGGTCAGCCCCAGCATTTT	CASSPKGQGAGQPQHF
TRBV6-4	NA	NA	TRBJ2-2	TGTGCCAGCAGTTTTCGGCCAGGCGGGGAGCTGTTTTTT	CASSFRPGGELFF
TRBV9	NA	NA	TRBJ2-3	TGTGCCAGCAGCTTCAGCGGGCCAGATACGCAGTATTTT	CASSFSGPDTQYF
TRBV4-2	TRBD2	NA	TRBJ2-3	TGTGCCAGCAGCCAAGAGGGACTAGCGGGTTCCACCACAGATACGCAGTATTTT	CASSQEGLAGSTTDTQYF
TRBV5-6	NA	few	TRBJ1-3	TGTGCCAGCAGCGCGGAACCAGAGTCCCCTGGAAACACCATATATTTT	CASSAEPESPGNTIYF
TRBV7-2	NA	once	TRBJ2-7	TGTGCCAGCAGCTTAGGTACCCTTCAGTACGAGCAGTACTTC	CASSLGTLQYEQYF
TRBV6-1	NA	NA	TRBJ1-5	TGTGCCAGCAGTTGGGAGGAGGGGGATCAGCCCCAGCATTTT	CASSWEEGDQPQHF
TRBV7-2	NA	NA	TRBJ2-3	TGTGCCAGCAGCCCCAATGGACTGAGGGGAGATACGCAGTATTTT	CASSPNGLRGDTQYF
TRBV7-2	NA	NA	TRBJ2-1	TGTGCCAGCAGCTTAGTTTTTAATGAGCAGTTCTTC	CASSLVFNEQFF
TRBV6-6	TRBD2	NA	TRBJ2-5	TGTGCCGGCAGCCGAGGGGCTAGCGGGCAAGAGACCCAGTACTTC	CAGSRGASGQETQYF
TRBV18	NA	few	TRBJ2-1	TGTGCCAGCTCAAGCGGCCTCTCCTACAATGAGCAGTTCTTC	CASSSGLSYNEQFF
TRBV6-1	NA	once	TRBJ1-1	TGTGCCAGCAGTGAAATAAGTGTCCGATTGAACACTGAAGCTTTCTTT	CASSEISVRLNTEAFF
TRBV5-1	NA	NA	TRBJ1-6	TGCGCCAGCAGCCCCTTAGCAAATTCACCCCTCCACTTT	CASSPLANSPLHF
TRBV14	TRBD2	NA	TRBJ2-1	TGTGCCAGCAGCCAATCCGCCTCGGGACTAGCTTACAATGAGCAGTTCTTC	CASSQSASGLAYNEQFF
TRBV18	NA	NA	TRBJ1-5	TGTGCCACCAGTGGGGCGGGCCAAGGCCAGCCCCAGCATTTT	CATSGAGQGQPQHF
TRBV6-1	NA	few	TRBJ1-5	TGTGCCAGCAGTGGGCAGGGGCGCAATCAGCCCCAGCATTTT	CASSGQGRNQPQHF
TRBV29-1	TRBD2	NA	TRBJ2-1	TGCAGCCTAGCTAGCGGTGTTGGGAATGAGCAGTTCTTC	CSLASGVGNEQFF
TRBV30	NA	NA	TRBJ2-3	TGTGCCTGGAGTGTATCTGGGGATACGCAGTATTTT	CAWSVSGDTQYF
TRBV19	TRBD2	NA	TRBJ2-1	TGTGCCAGTACCGAACTAGCGGACTCCTACAATGAGCAGTTCTTC	CASTELADSYNEQFF
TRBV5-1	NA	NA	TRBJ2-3	TGCGCCAGCAGCTTAGGAACCCGCACAGATACGCAGTATTTT	CASSLGTRTDTQYF
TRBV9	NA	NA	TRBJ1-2	TGTGCCAGCAGCGTGGACCTTAACTATGGCTACACCTTC	CASSVDLNYGYTF
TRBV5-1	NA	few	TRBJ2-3	TGCGCCAGCAGCAACTCAGATACGCAGTATTTT	CASSNSDTQYF
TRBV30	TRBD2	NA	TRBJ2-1	TGTGCCTGGAGGGGTCTAGCGGAAAACAATGAGCAGTTCTTC	CAWRGLAENNEQFF
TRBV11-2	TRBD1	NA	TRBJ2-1	TGTGCCAGCAGCTCCCCCCGAAAGGGACAGGGAAACAATGAGCAGTTCTTC	CASSSPRKGQGNNEQFF
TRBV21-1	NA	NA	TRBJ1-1	TGTGCCAGCAGCCTAAGAGGGGGACAGGACTACACTGAAGCTTTCTTT	CASSLRGGQDYTEAFF
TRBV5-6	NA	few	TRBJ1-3	TGTGCCAGCAGCCTCACCCCGGGGTCCGGCCAGGGAAACACCATATATTTT	CASSLTPGSGQGNTIYF
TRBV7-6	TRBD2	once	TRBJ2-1	TGTGCCAGCAGCTTGACTAGCGGGAATCCGTTCTTC	CASSLTSGNPFF
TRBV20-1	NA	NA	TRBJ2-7	TGCAGTGCTAGAAAAGGGACCGAGCAGTACTTC	CSARKGTEQYF
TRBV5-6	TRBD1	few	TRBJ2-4	TGTGCCAGCAGACGGACAGGGTTAGGAAACATTCAGTACTTC	CASRRTGLGNIQYF
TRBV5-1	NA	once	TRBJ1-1	TGCGCCAGCACCAGACTATTGGGGGGCGGGGTAGCCACTGAAGCTTTCTTT	CASTRLLGGGVATEAFF
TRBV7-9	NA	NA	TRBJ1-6	TGTGCCAGCAGCTTAGGGGGCGGGGAACTCAATTCACCCCTCCACTTT	CASSLGGGELNSPLHF
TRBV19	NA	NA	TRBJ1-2	TGTGCCAGTAGTATAGTCGGCAGTAAAATGAACTATGGCTACACCTTC	CASSIVGSKMNYGYTF
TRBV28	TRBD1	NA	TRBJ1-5	TGTGCCAGCAGTTCCCAGACAGGGTATCAGCCCCAGCATTTT	CASSSQTGYQPQHF
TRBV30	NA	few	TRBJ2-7	TGTGCCTGGAGTGTCGTACCCCACAGCTACGAGCAGTACTTC	CAWSVVPHSYEQYF
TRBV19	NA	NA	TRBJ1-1	TGTGCCAGTAGCCACCGGACAGCGAACACTGAAGCTTTCTTT	CASSHRTANTEAFF
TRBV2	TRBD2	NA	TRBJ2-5	TGTGCCAGCACCCGACTAGCGGGAGAGGGGACCCAGTACTTC	CASTRLAGEGTQYF
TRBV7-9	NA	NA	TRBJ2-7	TGTGCCAGCAGCTTAGCAGGGGCCCGCGAGCAGTACTTC	CASSLAGAREQYF
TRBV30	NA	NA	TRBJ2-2	TGTGCCTGGAACTTGGCAGGGTTCTACGGGGAGCTGTTTTTT	CAWNLAGFYGELFF
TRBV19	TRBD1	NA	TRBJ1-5	TGTGCCAGTAGTACCCCGGGACAGCCTTATCAGCCCCAGCATTTT	CASSTPGQPYQPQHF
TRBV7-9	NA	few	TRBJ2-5	TGTGCCAGCAGCCCCATGGGACGGGCCGACCAAGAGACCCAGTACTTC	CASSPMGRADQETQYF
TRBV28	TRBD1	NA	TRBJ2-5	TGTGCCAGCAGTTTAAGGGGGCTAGAGACCCAGTACTTC	CASSLRGLETQYF
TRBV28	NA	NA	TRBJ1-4	TGTGCCAGCAGTTTATATGTAGGAGAAAAACTGTTTTTT	CASSLYVGEKLFF
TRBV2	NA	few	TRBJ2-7	TGTGCCCTAACTGGGGGTTTAACCTACGAGCAGTACTTC	CALTGGLTYEQYF
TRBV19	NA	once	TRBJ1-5	TGTGCCAGTAGTGTGGGGGGAGGGCCCCAGCATTTT	CASSVGGGPQHF
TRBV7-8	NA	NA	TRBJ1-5	TGTGCCAGCAGCTTAGAACAAGACCAGCCCCAGCATTTT	CASSLEQDQPQHF
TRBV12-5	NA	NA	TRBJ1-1	TGTGCTAGTGGTTTGGTAAGGGGGGCCACGGGAGGGAACACTGAAGCTTTCTTT	CASGLVRGATGGNTEAFF
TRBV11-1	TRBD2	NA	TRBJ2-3	TGTGCCAGCAGCCCGGGACTAGCGGCCCGCACAGATACGCAGTATTTT	CASSPGLAARTDTQYF
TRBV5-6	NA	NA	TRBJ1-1	TGTGCCAGCAGCTTGGCCGGTATCACTGAAGCTTTCTTT	CASSLAGITEAFF
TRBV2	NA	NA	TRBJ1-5	TGTGCCAGCAGGGATACGGGTGGGCAGCTCCAGCATTTT	CASRDTGGQLQHF
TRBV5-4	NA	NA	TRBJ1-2	TGTGCCAGCAGCTCAAGGTTATATGGCTACACCTTC	CASSSRLYGYTF
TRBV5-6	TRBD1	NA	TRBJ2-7	TGTGCCAGCAGCGGCCGACAGGGGTACTACGAGCAGTACTTC	CASSGRQGYYEQYF